One T cell receptor beta chain is described in this entry. Antigen unknown. This entry is derived from a study of radiotherapy plus CTLA-4 blockade in lung cancer. Background on the study: Approximately 18% of patients responded objectively, and approximately 31% achieved disease control.

Generated by immunoSEQ multiplex PCR, the TCRdb table keeps only in-frame clones and is missing some. The sample gives 60,000 to 70,000 clones, around 80% of which show up once; more than 8.5% is in the top ten. Focal radiation with ipilimumab CTLA-4 blockade was given to patients with chemo-refractory metastatic non-small-cell lung cancer. Deletions cut 0 bases from V and 4 bases from J, with 12 bases between. CDR1 is MNHEY, CDR2 SVGAGI, per germline. The CDR3 covers 15 residues. Study outcomes and limitations: Blood-borne expansion of tumor-derived TCR clones followed radiotherapy plus ipilimumab. With interferon-beta, early dynamics of blood T cell clones were reported to best predict response.

The sequencing used peripheral blood, collected from a patient treated with radiotherapy plus ipilimumab. The origin of this receptor is a human donor with non-small cell lung cancer who had a complete response to radiotherapy plus ipilimumab. The chain carries TRBV6-5 and TRBJ2-5; a possible D gene is TRBD1 (6 bases). The CDR3 sequence is CASSYSGGVPETQYF. CDR3 sequence (DNA): TGTGCCAGCAGTTACTCAGGGGGTGTGCCAGAGACCCAGTACTTC.